The clone carrying this T cell receptor beta chain appeared a single time. The data were taken from a study of cytomegalovirus exposure and HLA in healthy donors. PCR amplification relied on 60 Vbeta primers (plus 13 Jbeta primers). Produced via immunoSEQ multiplex PCR; TCRdb's table is partial and in-frame only. This repertoire shows 95,000 to 110,000 clones, 60% to 80% found once; its top ten account for roughly 6.2%. Trimming removed 6 bases from V and 5 bases from J, with 13 bases in between. The V gene's germline CDR1 is SGHAT and CDR2 FQDESV (reference sequence). The CDR3 sequence is 13 residues long.

This chain connects TRBV11-1 to TRBJ2-5; weak D call: TRBD2 (5 bases). The clonotype comes from a man in his fifties or sixties in good health and CMV-seropositive. The source material was PBMCs. CDR3 sequence (DNA): TGTGCCAGCAGGTTGGCCGGAGGTGAGACCCAGTACTTC. This sequence encodes CASRLAGGETQYF. The full variable domain, completed using reference TRBV11-1 and TRBJ2-5, is EAEVAQSPRYKITEKSQAVAFWCDPISGHATLYWYRQILGQGPELLVQFQDESVVDDSQLPKDRFSAERLKGVDSTLKIQPAELGDSAMYLCASRLAGGETQYFGPGTRLLVL.